This TCR beta chain appears in the sequencing data of a study of T cell repertoires in cytomegalovirus infection. Overall study results and limits: Frequencies of public TCR beta families were cumulated, and this identified carriers of CMV plus the relevant HLA.

The CDR3 has 15 amino acids. Germline loops: CDR1 SNHLY, CDR2 FYNNEI. V was clipped by 3 bases and J by 8 bases; unmatched bases: 5. TCRdb re-called the reads through MiXCR, storing one row per CDR3 protein. Seen here are over 450,000 distinct CDR3 sequences, around 11% observed once, and the top ten hold roughly 10%. The table lists this clonotype with a few counts. Its antigen is as yet unknown. The source is a human donor in good health (CMV status not recorded). Some clones in this sample may be carry-over from other donors' samples. This rearrangement joins TRBV2 to TRBJ2-1; 12 bases line up with TRBD2. The sequenced sample consisted of PBMCs. Here the CDR3 DNA reads TGTGCCAGCAGTGAGACTAGCGGGAGAGTCGATGAGCAGTTCTTC. The encoded protein is CASSETSGRVDEQFF. Together with reference TRBV2 and TRBJ2-1, the CDR3 gives the full variable domain: EPEVTQTPSHQVTQMGQEVILRCVPISNHLYFYWYRQILGQKVEFLVSFYNNEISEKSEIFDDQFSVERPDGSNFTLKIRSTKLEDSAMYFCASSETSGRVDEQFFGPGTRLTVL.